The 17 T cell receptor beta chains in this list originate from one sample, sequenced in a study of human T cells and chemical hapten exposure. One entry per CDR3 protein, called by TCRdb with MiXCR from the RACE reads. Of 90,000 to 120,000 distinct CDR3 sequences in the sample, approximately 11% were seen once. This sample's time point: patch test 1, 2 weeks after DPC sensitization. Treatment specified: therapeutic diphenylcyclopropenone sensitization with weekly scalp DPC. Here the sequenced sample was whole blood, taken in connection with sensitization to the hapten diphenylcyclopropenone (DPC). These receptor sequences come from a woman in her 40s with alopecia areata. Some clones in this sample may be carry-over from other donors' samples.

In this sample, this clonotype turned up a few times. The chain employs TRBV4-1 and TRBJ1-1; D unresolved. CDR3 length equals 14 residues. Trimming stripped 0 bases from V and 7 bases from J, with 12 bases between. Germline CDR1 MGHRA, CDR2 YSYEKL. This CDR3 reads CASSQEGPRGEAFF. The CDR3 DNA follows: TGCGCCAGCAGCCAAGAAGGACCCCGGGGTGAAGCTTTCTTT.

The table lists this clonotype with many counts. This sequence joins TRBV6-6 and TRBJ2-3, with 9 bases aligning to TRBD1. Germline CDR1 and CDR2: MNHNY and SVGAGI (reference sequence). The CDR3 runs to 16 residues. The V gene end was trimmed by 7 bases and the J gene end by 2 bases; junction bases not matched to a gene: 10. This CDR3 reads CASKQKQGASTDTQYF. The CDR3 DNA reads TGTGCCAGCAAGCAGAAACAGGGGGCTTCCACAGATACGCAGTATTTT.

There are a few counts of this clonotype. This rearrangement joins TRBV20-1 to TRBJ2-7, with no clear D. V lost 6 bases to trimming and J lost 1 base, with 13 bases between them. The germline V gene has CDR1 DFQATT and CDR2 SNEGSKA (reference sequence). The CDR3 covers 13 residues. This chain's CDR3 is CSAVRPSSYEQYF. In nucleotides, the CDR3 is TGCAGTGCCGTACGACCCTCTTCCTACGAGCAGTACTTC.

J is TRBJ2-5 and V is TRBV2; D is perhaps TRBD1 or TRBD2 (5 bases each). V lost 4 bases, J lost 6 bases, and 12 bases lay in between. Germline V gene lookup returns CDR1 SNHLY and CDR2 FYNNEI. This CDR3 contains 13 residues. The CDR3 protein is CASSGGRDQTQYF. The CDR3 bases are TGTGCCAGCAGTGGAGGCAGGGACCAGACCCAGTACTTC.

On this clonotype itself: This clone may be a read error of a much larger clone one base away. The genes are TRBV13 and TRBJ2-3; 10 nucleotides match TRBD1. V dropped 5 bases and J dropped 5; count of bases not matched to a gene: 10. The germline V gene encodes CDR1 PRHDT and CDR2 FYEKMQ (reference sequence). The CDR3 runs 16 residues. The CDR3 coding sequence is TGTGCCAGCAGCGAAGACAGGGGGCATCGCATAGATACGCAGTATTTT. It yields the protein CASSEDRGHRIDTQYF.

The chain carries TRBV7-2 and TRBJ2-1; 8 nucleotides align to TRBD1. CDR1 SGHTA and CDR2 FQGNSA come from the germline V gene. V was pared by 5 bases and J by 5 bases, with 11 bases of the junction left unmatched. The CDR3 contains 16 residues. CDR3: CASSPDRGRSDNEQFF. The CDR3 DNA sequence: TGTGCCAGCAGCCCCGACAGGGGACGATCAGACAATGAGCAGTTCTTC.

Ten or more counts support this clonotype. The genes are TRBV6-5 and TRBJ1-2; TRBD1 aligns across 9 bases. The CDR3 sequence is 14 residues long. With V trimmed by 5 bases and J by 6 bases, 7 bases remained unmatched. CDR1 is MNHEY and CDR2 is SVGAGI in the germline V gene. The CDR3 sequence is CASSPPGTGNGYTF. CDR3 DNA: TGTGCCAGCAGTCCTCCCGGGACAGGGAATGGCTACACCTTC.

The rearrangement links TRBV4-1 to TRBJ1-2; 7 bases align to TRBD1. Trimming at V came to 4 bases and at J to 3 bases, leaving 8 bases not matched to a gene. This CDR3 is built from 15 residues. Germline V lookup: CDR1 MGHRA, CDR2 YSYEKL. The CDR3 is CASSREDRRDYGYTF. In nucleotides, the CDR3 is TGCGCCAGCAGCCGAGAGGACAGGCGCGACTATGGCTACACCTTC.

The rearrangement links TRBV28 to TRBJ1-1; D not resolved. The CDR3 totals 11 residues. Trimming took 5 bases from V and 3 from J, leaving 4 bases between them. Germline CDR1 MDHEN, CDR2 SYDVKM. In nucleotides, the CDR3 is TGTGCCAGCAGTCAGTACACTGAAGCTTTCTTT. It encodes CASSQYTEAFF.

In its sample, this clonotype was seen many times. The chain is built from TRBV20-1 and TRBJ2-7, with a possible D match to TRBD1 (6 bases). CDR1 and CDR2 (germline): DFQATT, SNEGSKA (reference sequence). The CDR3 has 11 residues. V was shortened by 5 bases and J by 3 bases, with 8 bases between the two germline ends. In nucleotides, the CDR3 is TGCAGTGCTCGGGACAACTACGAGCAGTACTTC. Encoded protein: CSARDNYEQYF.

This clonotype has a count of ten or more. This chain joins TRBV5-4 and TRBJ2-7; D may correspond to TRBD1 or TRBD2 (5 bases each). Trimming left V 1 base short and J 3 bases short, with 20 bases between. Germline V CDR1 and CDR2: SGHNT, YYREEE (reference sequence). The CDR3 is 17 amino acids. CDR3 residues: CASSLIAGTGGDYEQYF. For the CDR3, the DNA is TGTGCCAGCAGCTTGATCGCAGGGACCGGCGGCGACTACGAGCAGTACTTC.

J is TRBJ1-1 and V is TRBV7-2; D is perhaps TRBD1 (6 bases). V lost 2 bases to trimming and J lost 2 bases, with 15 bases between them. Germline loops: CDR1 SGHTA, CDR2 FQGNSA. The CDR3 is 16 amino acids. In nucleotides, the CDR3 is TGTGCCAGCAGCTTATGGGGGGCAGCCTCAAACACTGAAGCTTTCTTT. Amino acids: CASSLWGAASNTEAFF. Full variable domain (rest looked up from reference TRBV7-2 and TRBJ1-1): GAGVSQSPSNKVTEKGKDVELRCDPISGHTALYWYRQSLGQGLEFLIYFQGNSAPDKSGLPSDRFSAERTGGSVSTLTIQRTQQEDSAVYLCASSLWGAASNTEAFFGQGTRLTVV.

V gene TRBV18 combines with J gene TRBJ2-7, with TRBD1 identical over 8 bases. The CDR3 consists of 15 residues. Per the germline V gene, CDR1 is KGHSH and CDR2 is LQKENI. The V gene end was trimmed by 0 bases and the J gene end by 4 bases; junction bases not matched to a gene: 5. CDR3: CASSPPGNRGYEQYF. The CDR3, as DNA: TGTGCCAGCTCACCACCGGGTAACAGGGGGTACGAGCAGTACTTC.

This clonotype has a count of ten or more. This chain joins TRBV30 and TRBJ2-3; TRBD2 is a possible D gene (5 bases). Trimming cost V 1 base and J 6 bases, with 8 bases left between them. Per germline, CDR1 GTSNPN and CDR2 SVGIG (reference sequence). The CDR3 totals 12 residues. The CDR3 DNA follows: TGTGCCTGGAGTGGGGGAGCCGATACGCAGTATTTT. This translates into CAWSGGADTQYF.

This clonotype was counted many times. The chain recombines TRBV28 with TRBJ2-6, with a possible D match to TRBD1 (5 bases). The CDR3 consists of 16 residues. The germline CDR1 and CDR2 sequences are MDHEN and SYDVKM. V was cut by 6 bases and J by 0 bases, with 12 bases left in between. CDR3 in amino acids: CASSLDSFSGANVLTF. The DNA of the CDR3 is TGTGCCAGCAGCCTTGACAGCTTCTCTGGGGCCAACGTCCTGACTTTC. Filled out from reference TRBV28 and TRBJ2-6, the complete variable domain reads DVKVTQSSRYLVKRTGEKVFLECVQDMDHENMFWYRQDPGLGLRLIYFSYDVKMKEKGDIPEGYSVSREKKERFSLILESASTNQTSMYLCASSLDSFSGANVLTFGAGSRLTVL.

This chain connects TRBV19 to TRBJ2-3; no clear D gene. The length of the CDR3 is 15 residues. The V gene's germline CDR1 is LNHDA and CDR2 SQIVND (reference sequence). The ends were cut back, 7 bases at V and 1 base at J, with 15 bases in the middle. As DNA, the CDR3 is TGTGCCAGTACTCGGACGGCCGGCGGCACAGATACGCAGTATTTT. Its protein product is CASTRTAGGTDTQYF.

This clonotype has a count of ten or more. This sequence joins TRBV13 and TRBJ1-2, with 8 bases fitting TRBD1. CDR3 length: 15 amino acids. The V segment lost 5 bases and the J segment 6 bases; nucleotides outside the gene matches: 11. Germline V gives CDR1 PRHDT, CDR2 FYEKMQ (reference sequence). The CDR3 coding sequence is TGTGCCAGCAGCCCCCGGACAGGGCTGGGTGATGGCTACACCTTC. Translation gives CASSPRTGLGDGYTF.